Included here is one T cell receptor (beta chain) sequence, with context. Produced via immunoSEQ multiplex PCR; TCRdb's table is partial and in-frame only. The sample records about 400,000 clones, approximately 90% being singletons. The sample comes from a study of Ad26.COV2.S vaccination and SARS-CoV-2 variants. Across the whole study: Ad26.COV2.S was injected intramuscularly once or twice, 56 days apart.

Treatment reported: roughly 18 received Ad26.COV2.S at low or high dose, single or two shots; about 5 received placebo; per-sample allocation not given. The samples were gathered on day 63 after the first injection of vaccine or placebo. CDR1 and CDR2 (germline): SGHNT, YYREEE (reference sequence). With 0 bases removed from V and 5 bases from J, the gap between germline ends came to 20 bases. The CDR3 has 17 amino acids. The V gene is TRBV5-4, the J gene TRBJ1-1; TRBD1 might be the D (5 bases). The TCR originated in a person between 18 and 60 years old who received the Ad26.COV2.S COVID-19 vaccine or a placebo. Sequenced material: peripheral blood, taken in a trial of Ad26.COV2.S vaccine versus placebo. CDR3 bases: TGTGCCAGCAGCTTGGCCGGGGGGGGATGGAGAGAAACTGAAGCTTTCTTT. Protein sequence: CASSLAGGGWRETEAFF.